This TCR beta chain was observed in a study of human T cells and chemical hapten exposure. The wider study: Diphenylcyclopropenone was applied weekly to patients' scalps across the roughly 24-week study. The patients were mostly female; they had alopecia areata, totalis or universalis.

This clonotype showed up many times. V was pared by 4 bases and J by 5 bases, with 8 bases of the junction left unmatched. Germline-derived CDR1 and CDR2 are LGHNA and YSLEER. The CDR3 length is 14 residues. Time point given: patch test 1, 2 weeks after DPC sensitization. Treatment denoted: therapeutic diphenylcyclopropenone sensitization with weekly scalp DPC. Total RNA came from unfractionated whole blood. MiXCR, applied by TCRdb to the RACE reads, yields one record per CDR3 protein. The sample shows about 37,000 distinct CDR3 sequences, 5% to 7% of them seen only once. The sequence was collected from a woman in her twenties or thirties with alopecia areata. Some clones in this sample may be carry-over from other donors' samples. The chain is built from TRBV4-3 and TRBJ2-7, with 7 nucleotides matching TRBD1. The starting material was whole blood, obtained in connection with sensitization to the hapten diphenylcyclopropenone (DPC). CDR3 region: CASSPARGWNEQYF. The CDR3 bases are TGCGCCAGCAGCCCCGCCAGGGGGTGGAACGAGCAGTACTTC.